This T cell receptor (beta chain) was identified in a study of regulatory T cells in long-lasting Graves disease. Whole-study context: Antithyroid drug use was under 3 months in newly diagnosed Graves' patients.

Arm-PCR of CDR3 regions and iRepertoire HTBI primers were used to build TCR beta libraries. A single record per CDR3 protein comes from TCRdb applying MiXCR to the multiplex PCR reads. The table lists roughly 500,000 distinct CDR3 sequences, 12% of them singletons. Study observations and caveats: Accuracy may have suffered from the small sample size.

This clonotype has a handful of counts. Antigen specificity is unknown. The time point denotes: newly diagnosed GD, antithyroid drugs for less than 3 months. The authors made the TCR library using RNA they extracted from PBMCs. A nine-milliliter sample of peripheral blood was drawn into EDTA tubes. Trimming left V 5 bases short and J 3 bases short, with 10 bases between. The CDR3 consists of 13 residues. Germline-derived CDR1 and CDR2 are MNHEY and SMNVEV (reference sequence). The sample also formed part of further work on T cells in Graves' hyperthyroidism and ophthalmopathy. That publication notes: The primer set for the first-round RT-PCR of the TCR CDR3 was HTBI.

Here the sequenced sample was peripheral blood mononuclear cells (PBMCs), taken at new diagnosis, from a patient treated with antithyroid drugs. The V and J genes are TRBV27 and TRBJ1-2; a possible D gene is TRBD1 (5 bases). The clonotype was recovered from a woman under 40 with Graves disease. This CDR3 reads CASSQQAYYGYTF. Here the CDR3 DNA reads TGTGCCAGCAGTCAACAGGCTTACTATGGCTACACCTTC.